What follows describes a single TCR beta chain. Its antigen remains unknown. The germline gives CDR1 SGHRS, CDR2 YFSETQ. V trimming: 6 bases; J trimming: 0 bases; junction bases outside the gene matches: 6. There are 15 residues in the CDR3. This specimen comes from a study of cytomegalovirus exposure and HLA in healthy donors. Overall study context: In an early release, HLA-typed donors contributed tens of millions of unique TCR sequences. Clustering assigned 81% of the approximately 400 genotyped donors to the Caucasian-associated ancestry cluster. Study observations and caveats: The authors later linked a missense DCLRE1C variant to TCR beta V- and J-gene trimming.

This PCR relied on a set of 60 Vbeta primers and 13 Jbeta primers. The repertoire was sequenced with immunoSEQ multiplex PCR; TCRdb's copy has only in-frame clones and lacks some. The data contain approximately 110,000 clones, roughly 79% of them singletons. Healthy individuals who donated bone marrow served as the donors. The TCR comes from a male donor in good health and CMV-seronegative. The chain combines TRBV5-1 with TRBJ2-7; 10 positions match TRBD1. Sequencing was carried out using PBMCs. The CDR3 is CASNEDRGFSYEQYF. The CDR3 DNA reads TGCGCCAGCAACGAGGACAGGGGGTTCTCCTACGAGCAGTACTTC.